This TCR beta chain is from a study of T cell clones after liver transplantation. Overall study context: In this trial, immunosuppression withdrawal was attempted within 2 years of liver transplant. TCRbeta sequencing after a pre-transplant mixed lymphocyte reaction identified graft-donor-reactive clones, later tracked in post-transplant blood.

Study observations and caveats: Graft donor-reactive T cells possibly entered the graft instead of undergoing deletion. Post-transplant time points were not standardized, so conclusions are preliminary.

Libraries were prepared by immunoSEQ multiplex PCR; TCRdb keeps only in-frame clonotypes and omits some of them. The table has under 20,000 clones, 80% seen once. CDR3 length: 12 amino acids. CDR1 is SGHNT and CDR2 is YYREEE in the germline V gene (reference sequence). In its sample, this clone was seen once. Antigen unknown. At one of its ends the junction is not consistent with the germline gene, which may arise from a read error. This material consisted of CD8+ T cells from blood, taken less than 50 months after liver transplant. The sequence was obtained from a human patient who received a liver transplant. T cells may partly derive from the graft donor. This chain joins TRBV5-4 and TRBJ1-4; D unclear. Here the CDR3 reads CASSLLNEQLFF. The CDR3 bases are TGTGCCAGCAGCTTGCTGAATGAACAACTGTTTTTT.